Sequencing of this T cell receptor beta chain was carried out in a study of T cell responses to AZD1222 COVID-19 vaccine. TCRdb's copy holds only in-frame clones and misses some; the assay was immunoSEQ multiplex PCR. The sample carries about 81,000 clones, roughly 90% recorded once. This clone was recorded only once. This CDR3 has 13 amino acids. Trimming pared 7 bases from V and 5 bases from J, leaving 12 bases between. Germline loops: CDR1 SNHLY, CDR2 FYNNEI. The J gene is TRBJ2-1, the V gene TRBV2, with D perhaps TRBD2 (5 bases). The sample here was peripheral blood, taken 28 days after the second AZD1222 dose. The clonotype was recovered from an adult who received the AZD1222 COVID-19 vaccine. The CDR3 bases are TGTGCCAGCACAGGACTTCCTCACAATGAGCAGTTCTTC. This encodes CASTGLPHNEQFF.